This section outlines one TCR beta chain sequence together with its context. Its antigen is not known. In TCRdb, the RT-PCR reads were re-called with MiXCR into one record per CDR3 protein. The table lists some 500,000 distinct CDR3 sequences, about 25% of them singletons. The data originate from a study of response to subunit inactivated influenza vaccine. The study, taken as a whole, reports: T cells newly recruited by each seasonal influenza vaccination are few, the authors suggested.

The V segment lost 5 bases and the J segment 0 bases; nucleotides outside the gene matches: 9. CDR1 and CDR2 from the germline V gene are DFQATT and SNEGSKA (reference sequence). The CDR3 consists of 17 residues. The sequencing here drew on CD4+ T cells sorted from PBMCs, taken 4 to 6 days after vaccination. The chain recombines TRBV20-1 with TRBJ2-2; 10 positions match TRBD2. The TCR comes from a man between 45 and 60 years old who received an inactivated influenza vaccine. In DNA form, the CDR3 reads TGCAGTGCTCGGAAGTGGACTAGCGGAACGAACACCGGGGAGCTGTTTTTT. Encoded protein: CSARKWTSGTNTGELFF.